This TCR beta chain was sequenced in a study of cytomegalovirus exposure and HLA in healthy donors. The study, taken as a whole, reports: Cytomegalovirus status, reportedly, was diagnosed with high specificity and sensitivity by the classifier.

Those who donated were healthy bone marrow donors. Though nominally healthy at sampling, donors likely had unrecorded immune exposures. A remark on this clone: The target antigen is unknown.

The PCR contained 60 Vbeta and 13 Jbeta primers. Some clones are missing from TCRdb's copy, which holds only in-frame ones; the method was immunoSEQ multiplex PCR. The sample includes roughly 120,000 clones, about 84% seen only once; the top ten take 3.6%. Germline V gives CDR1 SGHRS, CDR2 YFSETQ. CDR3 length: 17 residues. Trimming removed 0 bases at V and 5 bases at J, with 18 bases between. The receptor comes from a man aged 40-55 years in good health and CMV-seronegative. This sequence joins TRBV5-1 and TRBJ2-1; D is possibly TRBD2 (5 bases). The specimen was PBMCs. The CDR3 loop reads CASSLGFPAPGDNEQFF. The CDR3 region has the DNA TGCGCCAGCAGCTTGGGATTCCCGGCCCCCGGGGACAATGAGCAGTTCTTC.